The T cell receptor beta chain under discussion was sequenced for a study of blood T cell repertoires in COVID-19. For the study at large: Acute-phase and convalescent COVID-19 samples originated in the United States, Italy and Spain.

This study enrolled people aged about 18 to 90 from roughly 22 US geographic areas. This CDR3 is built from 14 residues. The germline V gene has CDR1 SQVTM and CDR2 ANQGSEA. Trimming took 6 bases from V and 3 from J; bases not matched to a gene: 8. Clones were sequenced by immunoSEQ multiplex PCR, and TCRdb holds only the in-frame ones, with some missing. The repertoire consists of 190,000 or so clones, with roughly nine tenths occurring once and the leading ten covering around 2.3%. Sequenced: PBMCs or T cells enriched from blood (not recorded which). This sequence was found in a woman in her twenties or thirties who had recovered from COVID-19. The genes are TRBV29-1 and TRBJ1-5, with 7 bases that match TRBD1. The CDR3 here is CSVTTGNFNQPQHF. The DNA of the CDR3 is TGCAGCGTAACGACAGGGAACTTCAATCAGCCCCAGCATTTT.